Below are 25 T cell receptor beta chains sequenced from a single sample in a study of cytomegalovirus exposure and HLA in healthy donors. The primer mix had 60 Vbeta and 13 Jbeta primers. TCRdb's table, derived via immunoSEQ multiplex PCR, lists solely in-frame clones and lacks some. The sample carries fewer than 150,000 clones, roughly 80% recorded once. The sequencing input was PBMCs. Source of these receptors: a woman between 40 and 50 years old in good health and CMV-seropositive.

The V gene is TRBV2, the J gene TRBJ1-1; unclear D gene. The CDR3 is made up of 12 amino acids. V was trimmed by 6 bases and J by 6 bases, leaving 11 bases between them. Germline assignment: CDR1 SNHLY and CDR2 FYNNEI. Here the CDR3 reads CASRQQRAEAFF. CDR3 in DNA: TGTGCCAGCAGGCAACAGCGGGCTGAAGCTTTCTTT.

The chain is built from TRBV4-2 and TRBJ1-4; TRBD1 matches at 10 bases. Losses at the gene ends were 4 bases for V and 5 bases for J; bases not matched to a gene: 16. Germline values: CDR1 LGHNA, CDR2 YNFKEQ. The CDR3 spans 19 residues. The CDR3 sequence is CASSLRVPGQGTPNEKLFF. CDR3 nucleotide sequence: TGTGCCAGCAGCCTCCGAGTTCCGGGACAGGGGACGCCAAATGAAAAACTGTTTTTT.

The chain is built from TRBV12-5 and TRBJ1-2, with 9 bases identical to TRBD1. V lost 1 base and J lost 7; bases outside the gene matches: 10. Germline assignment: CDR1 LGHNT and CDR2 FRNRAP. The CDR3 consists of 16 residues. This CDR3 reads CASGLEVGTGWAGYTF. CDR3 in DNA: TGTGCTAGTGGTTTGGAAGTAGGGACAGGGTGGGCTGGCTACACCTTC.

The V and J genes are TRBV4-3 and TRBJ2-3; D gene uncertain. Trimming stripped 4 bases from V and 1 base from J, with 6 bases between. CDR1 LGHNA and CDR2 YSLEER come from the germline V gene. CDR3 length: 13 amino acids. CDR3 region: CASSPVGTDTQYF. CDR3 coding DNA: TGCGCCAGCAGCCCCGTTGGCACAGATACGCAGTATTTT.

J is TRBJ2-3 and V is TRBV9, with D tentatively TRBD2 (6 bases). The V gene's germline CDR1 is SGDLS and CDR2 YYNGEE. V was trimmed by 5 bases and J by 7 bases, leaving 26 bases between them. This CDR3 region has 17 residues. The CDR3 loop reads CASSRGWGAIVANTQYF. In nucleotides, the CDR3 is TGTGCCAGCAGTCGGGGGTGGGGCGCCATCGTTGCGAATACGCAGTATTTT.

On this clone: A junction boundary mismatches the germline segment, possibly from a read error. This chain joins TRBV4-3 and TRBJ2-6; weak D call: TRBD2 (5 bases). This CDR3 has 17 amino acids. CDR1 is LGHNA, CDR2 YSLEER, per germline. The CDR3 DNA is TGCGCCAGCAGCCAAGACGGGATTCCCTCTAGGGCCAACGTCCTGACTTTC. As protein: CASSQDGIPSRANVLTF.

The V gene is TRBV11-1, the J gene TRBJ2-7; 7 nucleotides match TRBD2. CDR1 and CDR2 from the germline V gene are SGHAT and FQDESV (reference sequence). The CDR3 runs to 15 residues. With V trimmed by 5 bases and J by 4 bases, 11 bases remained unmatched. The CDR3: CASSLGRGRTYEQYF. DNA for the CDR3: TGTGCCAGCAGCCTGGGTCGCGGGAGAACATACGAGCAGTACTTC.

This clone was seen once. The chain carries TRBV4-3 and TRBJ1-2; D not resolved. V was cut by 1 base and J by 5 bases, with 11 bases left in between. This CDR3 contains 14 residues. CDR1 and CDR2 from the germline V gene are LGHNA and YSLEER. CDR3 region: CASSQGGDDYGYTF. In DNA, the CDR3 is TGCGCCAGCAGCCAAGGGGGAGATGATTATGGCTACACCTTC.

The CDR3, as DNA: TGTGCCAGCAGCTTTGTGGTAGCGGGAAATAACGAGCAGTACTTC. Protein product: CASSFVVAGNNEQYF. The rearrangement uses TRBV7-9 and TRBJ2-7; 8 bases fit TRBD2. The CDR3 totals 15 residues. V shed 3 bases, J shed 5 bases, and the junction held 9 bases outside the gene matches. Germline V gene data show CDR1 as SEHNR and CDR2 as FQNEAQ (reference sequence).

V and J are TRBV6-1 and TRBJ2-6; no clear D. The CDR3 has 16 residues. Germline values: CDR1 MNHNS, CDR2 SASEGT. Trimming left V 2 bases short and J 1 base short, with 9 bases between. The CDR3, as DNA: TGTGCCAGCAGTGAAATGGGCACTTCTGGGGCCAACGTCCTGACTTTC. Residues: CASSEMGTSGANVLTF.

V and J are TRBV6-5 and TRBJ1-5; weak D call: TRBD1 (5 bases). CDR3 length: 14 amino acids. In germline, CDR1 is MNHEY, CDR2 SVGAGI. Trimming took off 4 bases at V and 0 bases at J, with 7 bases between the two ends. CDR3 loop: CASSSQDSNQPQHF. CDR3 nucleotide sequence: TGTGCCAGCAGTTCACAGGATAGCAATCAGCCCCAGCATTTT.

This chain links TRBV5-6 with TRBJ2-5; 13 positions agree with TRBD2. The CDR3 runs to 14 residues. Losses at the gene ends were 1 base for V and 7 bases for J; bases not matched to a gene: 1. CDR1 SGHDT and CDR2 YYEEEE come from the germline V gene. The CDR3 sequence is CASSLTSGRGTQYF. For the CDR3, the DNA is TGTGCCAGCAGCTTGACTAGCGGGAGGGGGACCCAGTACTTC.

With respect to this clone: In the same sample, other DNA sequences code for this CDR3. The V and J genes are TRBV9 and TRBJ2-7; 11 nucleotides agree with TRBD2. The CDR3 extends over 13 amino acids. Germline V CDR1 and CDR2: SGDLS, YYNGEE. V shed 5 bases and J 3 bases; nucleotides not matched to a gene: 1. CDR3 region: CASSGTSGYEQYF. As DNA, the CDR3 is TGTGCCAGCAGTGGGACTAGCGGCTACGAGCAGTACTTC.

This chain links TRBV5-6 with TRBJ1-2; D is unclear. The CDR3 is 12 amino acids. The germline V gene encodes CDR1 SGHDT and CDR2 YYEEEE. V was trimmed by 2 bases and J by 7 bases, leaving 9 bases between them. This CDR3 reads CASSFSGLGYTF. CDR3 coding DNA: TGTGCCAGCAGCTTTAGTGGACTTGGCTACACCTTC.

This sequence joins TRBV6-1 and TRBJ2-3; 16 positions match TRBD2. V gave up 7 bases and J gave up 10 bases; unmatched junction bases: 8. The CDR3 has 15 amino acids. Germline CDR1 reads MNHNS; CDR2 reads SASEGT. The CDR3 DNA sequence: TGTGCCAGCAAAGGGACTAGCGGGGGGGCCGGCTCGCAGTATTTT. Translated: CASKGTSGGAGSQYF.

As regards this clone: A read error may account for a junction end that differs from germline. The chain employs TRBV7-7 and TRBJ2-2; 7 nucleotides line up with TRBD2. The CDR3 length is 14 residues. CDR1 and CDR2 from the germline V gene are SSHAT and FNYEAQ (reference sequence). CDR3 amino acids: CASRASGYTGELFF. CDR3 nucleotides: TGTGCTAGCAGAGCTAGCGGTTACACCGGGGAGCTGTTTTTT. Full variable domain (rest looked up from reference TRBV7-7 and TRBJ2-2): GAGVSQSPRYKVTKRGQDVTLRCDPISSHATLYWYQQALGQGPEFLTYFNYEAQPDKSGLPSDRFSAERPEGSISTLTIQRTEQRDSAMYRCASRASGYTGELFFGEGSRLTVL.

A word on this clone: Distinct nucleotide sequences in the sample also encode this CDR3. CDR3 DNA sequence: TGTGCCAGCAGCGTCGGCGGTACAGGGGTTTTGAGAAACACTGAAGCTTTCTTT. This sequence encodes CASSVGGTGVLRNTEAFF. The V call is TRBV9, the J call TRBJ1-1; 7 bases are a match to TRBD1. The trim removed 2 bases at V and 2 bases at J, leaving 15 bases unmatched. CDR3 length equals 18 residues. Germline V gene sequence: CDR1 SGDLS, CDR2 YYNGEE.

The J gene is TRBJ1-5, the V gene TRBV4-1, with 8 bases identical to TRBD1. Losses at the gene ends were 0 bases for V and 4 bases for J; bases not matched to a gene: 5. In germline, CDR1 is MGHRA, CDR2 YSYEKL. The CDR3 totals 16 residues. The CDR3 loop reads CASSQDMQGANQPQHF. Here the CDR3 DNA reads TGCGCCAGCAGCCAAGATATGCAGGGGGCTAATCAGCCCCAGCATTTT.

This rearrangement joins TRBV5-4 to TRBJ2-1; 8 bases are shared with TRBD2. The junction had 12 bases not matched to a gene; V was cut back by 0 bases and J by 7 bases. This CDR3 comprises 17 residues. Per germline, CDR1 SGHNT and CDR2 YYREEE (reference sequence). The CDR3 nucleotides read TGTGCCAGCAGCTTGGGACCCCCTAGCGGGTTACTAAATGAGCAGTTCTTC. It codes for CASSLGPPSGLLNEQFF.

This sequence joins TRBV10-3 and TRBJ2-7; 8 positions match TRBD2. V lost 10 bases, J lost 1 base, and 9 bases stayed unmatched. CDR3 length equals 14 residues. Germline assignment: CDR1 ENHRY and CDR2 SYGVKD. The CDR3 loop reads CASQAGEGSYEQYF. CDR3 bases: TGTGCCAGTCAAGCGGGAGAGGGGTCCTACGAGCAGTACTTC.

The chain joins TRBV13 to TRBJ2-7; perhaps TRBD1 as D (6 bases). This CDR3 spans 14 amino acids. V dropped 4 bases and J dropped 0 bases, with 10 bases sitting between them. From germline, CDR1 is PRHDT and CDR2 FYEKMQ (reference sequence). CDR3 nucleotide sequence: TGTGCCAGCAGCTCCCGGGACATCTCCTACGAGCAGTACTTC. It is translated as CASSSRDISYEQYF.

The rearrangement joins TRBV29-1 to TRBJ2-5; 11 bases agree with TRBD2. In germline, CDR1 is SQVTM, CDR2 ANQGSEA. The CDR3 runs 14 residues. Losses at the gene ends were 7 bases for V and 5 bases for J; bases not matched to a gene: 9. The chain's CDR3 is CSDTSGGSRETQYF. The DNA of the CDR3 is TGCAGCGACACTAGCGGGGGCTCGAGGGAGACCCAGTACTTC.

V and J are TRBV4-3 and TRBJ2-1; 10 nucleotides line up with TRBD2. J was trimmed by 8 bases and V by 6 bases; bases with no gene match: 10. This CDR3 contains 15 residues. Germline assignment: CDR1 LGHNA and CDR2 YSLEER. The chain's CDR3 is CASRLAGGPSDEQFF. CDR3 sequence (DNA): TGCGCCAGCAGATTAGCGGGAGGTCCCAGCGATGAGCAGTTCTTC.

The chain links TRBV5-6 to TRBJ2-3; D possibly corresponds to TRBD1 (6 bases). Germline V gives CDR1 SGHDT, CDR2 YYEEEE. This CDR3 has 13 amino acids. Trimming removed 4 bases from V and 1 base from J, with 7 bases in between. CDR3 residues: CASSEGGTDTQYF. The CDR3 DNA sequence: TGTGCCAGCAGCGAGGGGGGCACAGATACGCAGTATTTT.

The chain joins TRBV7-9 to TRBJ2-6, with D unclear. Trimming took off 1 base at V and 2 bases at J, with 6 bases between the two ends. CDR3 size: 15 residues. Germline lookup yields CDR1 SEHNR and CDR2 FQNEAQ (reference sequence). CDR3 nucleotide sequence: TGTGCCAGCAGCTTAGGTCCGGCTGGGGCCAACGTCCTGACTTTC. It encodes CASSLGPAGANVLTF.